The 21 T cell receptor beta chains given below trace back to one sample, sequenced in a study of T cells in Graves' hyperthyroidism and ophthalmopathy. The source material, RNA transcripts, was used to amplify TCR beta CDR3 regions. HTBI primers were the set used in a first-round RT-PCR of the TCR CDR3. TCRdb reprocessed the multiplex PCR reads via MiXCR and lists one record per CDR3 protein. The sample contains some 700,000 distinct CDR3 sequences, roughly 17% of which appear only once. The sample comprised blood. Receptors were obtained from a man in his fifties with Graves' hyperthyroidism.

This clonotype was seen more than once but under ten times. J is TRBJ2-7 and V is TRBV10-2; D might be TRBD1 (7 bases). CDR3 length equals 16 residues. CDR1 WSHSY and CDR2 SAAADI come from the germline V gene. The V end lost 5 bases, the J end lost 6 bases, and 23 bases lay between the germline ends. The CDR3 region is CASSIPKGTAGSEQYF. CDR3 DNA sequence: TGCGCCAGCAGTATCCCGAAGGGGACAGCGGGTTCCGAGCAGTACTTC.

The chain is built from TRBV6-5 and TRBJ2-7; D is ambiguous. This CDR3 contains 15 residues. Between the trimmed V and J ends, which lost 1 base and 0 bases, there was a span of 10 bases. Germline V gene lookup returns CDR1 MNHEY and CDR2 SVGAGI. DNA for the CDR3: TGTGCCAGCAGTTACTTGGAGCCGCCCTCCTACGAGCAGTACTTC. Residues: CASSYLEPPSYEQYF.

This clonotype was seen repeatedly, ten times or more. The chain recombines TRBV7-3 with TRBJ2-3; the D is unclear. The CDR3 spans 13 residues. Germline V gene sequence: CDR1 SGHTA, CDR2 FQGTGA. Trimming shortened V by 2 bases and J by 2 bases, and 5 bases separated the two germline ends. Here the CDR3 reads CASSLAPTDTQYF. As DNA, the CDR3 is TGTGCCAGCAGCTTAGCCCCCACAGATACGCAGTATTTT.

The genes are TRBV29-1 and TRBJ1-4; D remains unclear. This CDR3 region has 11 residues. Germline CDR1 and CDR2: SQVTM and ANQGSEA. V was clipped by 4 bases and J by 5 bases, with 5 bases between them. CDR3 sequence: CSVVENEKLFF. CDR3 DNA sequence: TGCAGCGTTGTAGAGAATGAAAAACTGTTTTTT.

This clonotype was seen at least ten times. The CDR3 here is CATSAAMWDTGELFF. The CDR3 DNA reads as TGTGCCACCAGTGCAGCGATGTGGGACACCGGGGAGCTGTTTTTT. The chain links TRBV24-1 to TRBJ2-2; no reliable D call. CDR3 length: 15 amino acids. Trimming shortened V by 5 bases and J by 3 bases, and 12 bases separated the two germline ends. Per the germline V gene, CDR1 is KGHDR and CDR2 is SFDVKD.

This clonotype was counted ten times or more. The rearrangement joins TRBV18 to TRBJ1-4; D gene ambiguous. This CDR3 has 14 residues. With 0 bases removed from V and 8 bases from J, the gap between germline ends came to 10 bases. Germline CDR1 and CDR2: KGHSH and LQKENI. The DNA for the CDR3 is TGTGCCAGCTCACCACCAGGGCAACGGGAAAAACTGTTTTTT. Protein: CASSPPGQREKLFF. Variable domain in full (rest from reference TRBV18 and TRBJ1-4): NAGVMQNPRHLVRRRGQEARLRCSPMKGHSHVYWYRQLPEEGLKFMVYLQKENIIDESGMPKERFSAEFPKEGPSILRIQQVVRGDSAAYFCASSPPGQREKLFFGSGTQLSVL.

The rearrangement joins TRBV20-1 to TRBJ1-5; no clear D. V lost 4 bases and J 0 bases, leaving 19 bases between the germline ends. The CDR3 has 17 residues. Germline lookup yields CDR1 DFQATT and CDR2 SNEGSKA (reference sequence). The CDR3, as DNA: TGCAGTGCTAACCCCGGTCCAGGCGATTATAGCAATCAGCCCCAGCATTTT. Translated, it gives CSANPGPGDYSNQPQHF.

The CDR3 protein is CASRPGGLDIPSGNTIYF. As DNA, the CDR3 is TGTGCCAGTAGACCTGGAGGGCTGGACATTCCCTCTGGAAACACCATATATTTT. The J gene is TRBJ1-3, the V gene TRBV19; D might be TRBD1 (5 bases). This CDR3 is 18 amino acids long. V lost 6 bases, J lost 0 bases, and 21 bases lay in between. The germline V gene has CDR1 LNHDA and CDR2 SQIVND (reference sequence).

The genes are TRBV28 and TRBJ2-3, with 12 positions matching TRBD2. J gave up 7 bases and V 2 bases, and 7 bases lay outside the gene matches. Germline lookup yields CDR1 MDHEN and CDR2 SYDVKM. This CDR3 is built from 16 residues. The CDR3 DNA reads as TGTGCCAGCAGTTTAGGGCTAGCGGGAGGGACGAATACGCAGTATTTT. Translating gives CASSLGLAGGTNTQYF.

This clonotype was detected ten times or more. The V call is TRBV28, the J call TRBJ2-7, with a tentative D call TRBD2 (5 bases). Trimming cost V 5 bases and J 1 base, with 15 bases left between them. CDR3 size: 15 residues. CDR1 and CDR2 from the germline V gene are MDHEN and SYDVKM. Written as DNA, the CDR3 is TGTGCCAGCAGTCGACTAACCGACATGTCCTACGAGCAGTACTTC. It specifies CASSRLTDMSYEQYF.

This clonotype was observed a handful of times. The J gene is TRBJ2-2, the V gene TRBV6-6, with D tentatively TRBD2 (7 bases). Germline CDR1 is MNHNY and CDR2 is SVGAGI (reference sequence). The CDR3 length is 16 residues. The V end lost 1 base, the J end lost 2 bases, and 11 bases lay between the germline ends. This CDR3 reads CASSYLGGANTGELFF. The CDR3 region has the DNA TGTGCCAGCAGTTACTTGGGGGGGGCCAACACCGGGGAGCTGTTTTTT.

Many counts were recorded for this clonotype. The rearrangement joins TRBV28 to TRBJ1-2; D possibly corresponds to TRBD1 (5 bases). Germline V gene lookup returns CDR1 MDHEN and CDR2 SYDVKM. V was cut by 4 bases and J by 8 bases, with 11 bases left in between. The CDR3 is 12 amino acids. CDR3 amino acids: CASSSGTSGYTF. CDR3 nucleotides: TGTGCCAGCAGTTCGGGGACGTCGGGCTACACCTTC.

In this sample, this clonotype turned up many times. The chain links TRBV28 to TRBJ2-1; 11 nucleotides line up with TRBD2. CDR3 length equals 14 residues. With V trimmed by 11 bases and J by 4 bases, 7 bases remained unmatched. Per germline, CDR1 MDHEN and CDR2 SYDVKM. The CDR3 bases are TGTGCCGGAAGCGGGACTAGCGGTTACAATGAGCAGTTCTTC. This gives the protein CAGSGTSGYNEQFF.

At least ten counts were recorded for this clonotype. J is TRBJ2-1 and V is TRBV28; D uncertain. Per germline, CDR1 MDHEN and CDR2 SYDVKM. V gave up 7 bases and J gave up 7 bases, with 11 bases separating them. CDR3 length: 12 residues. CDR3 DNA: TGTGCCAGCACCCCCGACCGTAATGAGCAGTTCTTC. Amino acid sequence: CASTPDRNEQFF.

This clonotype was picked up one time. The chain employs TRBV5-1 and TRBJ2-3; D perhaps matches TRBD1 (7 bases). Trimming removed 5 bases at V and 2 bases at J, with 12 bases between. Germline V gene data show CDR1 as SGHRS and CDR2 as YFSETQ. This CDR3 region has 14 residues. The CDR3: CASRSGGNTDTQYF. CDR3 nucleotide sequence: TGCGCCAGCAGGTCAGGGGGGAACACAGATACGCAGTATTTT.

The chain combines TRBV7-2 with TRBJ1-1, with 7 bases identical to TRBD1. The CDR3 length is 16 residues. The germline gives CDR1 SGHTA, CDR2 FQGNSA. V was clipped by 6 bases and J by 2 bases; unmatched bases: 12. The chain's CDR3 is CASSLPPGQLNTEAFF. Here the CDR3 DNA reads TGTGCCAGCAGTCTTCCTCCGGGACAGCTAAACACTGAAGCTTTCTTT.

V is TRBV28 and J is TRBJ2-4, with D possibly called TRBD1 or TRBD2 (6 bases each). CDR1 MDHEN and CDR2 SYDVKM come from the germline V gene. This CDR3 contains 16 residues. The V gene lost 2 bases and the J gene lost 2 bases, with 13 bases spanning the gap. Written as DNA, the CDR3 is TGTGCCAGCAGTTTAGGGTGGGGGGCGTCCAAAAACATTCAGTACTTC. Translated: CASSLGWGASKNIQYF.

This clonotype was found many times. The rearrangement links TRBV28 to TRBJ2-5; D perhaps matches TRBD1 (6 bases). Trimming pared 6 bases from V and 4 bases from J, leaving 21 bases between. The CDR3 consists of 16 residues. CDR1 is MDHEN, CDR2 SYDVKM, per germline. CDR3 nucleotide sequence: TGTGCCAGCAGGAGACCACGGACAGCCTCGGGAGAGACCCAGTACTTC. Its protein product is CASRRPRTASGETQYF.

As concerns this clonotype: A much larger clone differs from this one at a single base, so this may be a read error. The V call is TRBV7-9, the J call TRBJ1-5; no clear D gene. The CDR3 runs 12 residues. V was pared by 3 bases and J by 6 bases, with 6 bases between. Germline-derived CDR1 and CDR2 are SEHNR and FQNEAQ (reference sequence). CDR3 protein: CASSFTGQPQHF. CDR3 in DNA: TGTGCCAGCAGCTTTACGGGTCAGCCCCAGCATTTT. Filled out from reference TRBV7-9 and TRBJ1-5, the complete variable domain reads DTGVSQNPRHKITKRGQNVTFRCDPISEHNRLYWYRQTLGQGPEFLTYFQNEAQLEKSRLLSDRFSAERPKGSFSTLEIQRTEQGDSAMYLCASSFTGQPQHFGDGTRLSIL.

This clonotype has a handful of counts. Here the CDR3 reads CAISDRDRRWNTGELFF. CDR3 in DNA: TGTGCCATCAGTGACCGGGACAGGAGGTGGAACACCGGGGAGCTGTTTTTT. The chain has TRBV10-3 and TRBJ2-2; 8 bases agree with TRBD1. CDR1 is ENHRY, CDR2 SYGVKD, per germline. Trimming cost V 3 bases and J 1 base; bases outside gene matches: 7. The CDR3 extends over 17 amino acids.

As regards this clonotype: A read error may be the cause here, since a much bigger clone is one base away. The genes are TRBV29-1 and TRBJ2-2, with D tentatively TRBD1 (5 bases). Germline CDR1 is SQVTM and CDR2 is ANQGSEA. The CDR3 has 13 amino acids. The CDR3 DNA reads TGCGGCGTTGGGTACAGGTCATCCGGGGAGCTGTTTTTT. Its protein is CGVGYRSSGELFF.